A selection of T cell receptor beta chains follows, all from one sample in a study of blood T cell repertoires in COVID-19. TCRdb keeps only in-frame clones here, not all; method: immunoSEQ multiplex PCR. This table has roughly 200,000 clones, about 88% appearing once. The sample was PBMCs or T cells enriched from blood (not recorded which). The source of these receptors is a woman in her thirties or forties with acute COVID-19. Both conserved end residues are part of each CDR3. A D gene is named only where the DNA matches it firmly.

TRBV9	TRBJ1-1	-	CASSRGPNTEAFF
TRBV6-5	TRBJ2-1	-	CASVGRQAYNEQFF
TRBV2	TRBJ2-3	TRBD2	CATEDQRGNTDTQYF
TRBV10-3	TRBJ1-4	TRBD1	CAISESRGQINEKLFF
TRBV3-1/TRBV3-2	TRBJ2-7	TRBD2	CASSQARLAVYEQYF
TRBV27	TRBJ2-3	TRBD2	CASSGLAFTNLLTDTQYF
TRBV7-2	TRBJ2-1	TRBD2	CASSRTSGEQFF
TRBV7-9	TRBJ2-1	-	CASSRRQEGEGQFF
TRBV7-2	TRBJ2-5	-	CASKKDNFQYF
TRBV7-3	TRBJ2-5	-	CASSRNLQETQYF
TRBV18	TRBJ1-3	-	CASSPMSGVTNTIYF
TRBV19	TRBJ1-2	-	CASSSRTGANYGYTF
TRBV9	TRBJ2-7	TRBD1	CASSAGTGNYEQYF
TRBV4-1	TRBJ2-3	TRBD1	CASSLLGTGNTDTQYF
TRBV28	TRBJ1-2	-	CASLSGGRGYTF
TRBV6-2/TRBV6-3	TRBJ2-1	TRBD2	CASSYSIAGIGEQFF
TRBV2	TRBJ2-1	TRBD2	CASMGGSLNAYNEQFF
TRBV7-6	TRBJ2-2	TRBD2	CASGSSRSRGLRPGELFF
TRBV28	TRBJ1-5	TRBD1	CASRPTGGYNQPQHF
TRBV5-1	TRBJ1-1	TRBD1	CASSLTGASNTEAFF
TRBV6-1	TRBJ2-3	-	CASSERFATQYF
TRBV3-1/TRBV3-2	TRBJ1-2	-	CASSRGGGSFYGYTF
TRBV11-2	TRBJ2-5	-	CASSFIWAQETQYF
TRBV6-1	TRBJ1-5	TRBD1	CASSEGPLGQGANQPQHF
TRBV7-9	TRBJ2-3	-	CASSLGTTGGPDTQYF
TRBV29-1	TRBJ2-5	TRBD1	CSAGDSRETQYF
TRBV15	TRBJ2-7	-	CATSSGGRQNTYEQYF
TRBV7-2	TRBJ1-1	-	CASSLVQGTEAFF
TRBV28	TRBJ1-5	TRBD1	CASSTGGDHQPQHF
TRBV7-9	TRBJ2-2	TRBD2	CASSWEGGELFF
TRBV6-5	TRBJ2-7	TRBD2	CASSSSGGPYEQYF
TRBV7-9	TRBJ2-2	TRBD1	CASSYLRGFGELFF
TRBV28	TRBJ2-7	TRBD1	CASSFVQGDFYEQYF
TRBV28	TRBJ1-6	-	CASYFLQGGGYNSPLHF
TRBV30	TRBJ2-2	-	CAWEGVTGGTGELFF
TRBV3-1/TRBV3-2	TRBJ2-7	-	CASSPGVDGSYEQYF
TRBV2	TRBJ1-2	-	CASRTRGANNYGYTF
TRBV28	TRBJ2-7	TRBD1	CAIGQGRNEQYF
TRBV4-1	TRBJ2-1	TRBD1	CASSHNTGTGPLSSYNEQFF
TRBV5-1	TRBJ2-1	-	CASSRRTEGFPYNEQFF
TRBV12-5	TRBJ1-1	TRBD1	CASGFRKQGFTEAFF
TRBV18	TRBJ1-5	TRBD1	CASSRDSSNQPQHF